Below, 9 T cell receptor beta chains from the same sample are listed, as sequenced in a study of spatial heterogeneity in lung cancer. TCRdb processed the 5' RACE reads anew with MiXCR; each CDR3 protein has one entry. This table holds 95,000 or so distinct CDR3 sequences, roughly 9.5% found once. Described time point: sample taken at primary tumor resection. Tumor, nontumor lung or frozen PBMC supplied whole RNA that was sequenced unsorted. Material: PBMCs, obtained at surgery. These receptors all come from a male donor with early-stage non-small cell lung cancer.

In its sample, this clonotype was seen a few times. CDR3 in DNA: TGTGCCAGCAGCCGAGGGGCAGCGAACACCGGGGAGCTGTTTTTT. Its translation is CASSRGAANTGELFF. The chain is built from TRBV11-3 and TRBJ2-2; D might be TRBD1 or TRBD2, each matching 5 bases. CDR1 and CDR2 from the germline V gene are SGHNT and YENEEA. V lost 5 bases and J lost 0, with 10 bases in between. The CDR3 spans 15 residues.

A few counts support this clonotype. This chain connects TRBV2 to TRBJ2-1; 7 nucleotides agree with TRBD2. Germline CDR1 reads SNHLY; CDR2 reads FYNNEI. V gave up 7 bases and J gave up 0 bases; unmatched junction bases: 9. The CDR3 sequence is 16 residues long. The CDR3 loop reads CASTGSGASSYNEQFF. CDR3 bases: TGTGCCAGCACTGGGAGCGGGGCTAGCTCCTACAATGAGCAGTTCTTC.

This clonotype came up a few times. J is TRBJ1-5 and V is TRBV28; D is unclear. The CDR3 sequence is 14 residues long. The V and J ends lost 5 bases and 0 bases respectively, with 8 bases between them. Germline-derived CDR1 and CDR2 are MDHEN and SYDVKM. The CDR3 region is CASSQTYSNQPQHF. CDR3 DNA: TGTGCCAGCAGTCAGACTTATAGCAATCAGCCCCAGCATTTT.

This clonotype was recorded at least ten times. This chain uses TRBV19 with TRBJ2-7; D remains unclear. The V end was cut by 2 bases, the J end by 2 bases, with 16 bases between. CDR3 length: 16 amino acids. Germline V CDR1 and CDR2: LNHDA, SQIVND (reference sequence). CDR3 nucleotides: TGTGCCAGTAGTATAACCGGTTCCCCTATCCCCTACGAGCAGTACTTC. This encodes CASSITGSPIPYEQYF.

This clonotype came up many times. V is TRBV7-6 and J is TRBJ2-1; the D gene is possibly TRBD2 (5 bases). CDR1 is SGHVS and CDR2 is FNYEAQ in the germline V gene. V was clipped by 5 bases and J by 0 bases, with 11 bases between them. The CDR3 contains 15 residues. CDR3 sequence: CASSLSGSSYNEQFF. CDR3 sequence (DNA): TGTGCCAGCAGCCTCAGCGGTAGCTCCTACAATGAGCAGTTCTTC.

This clonotype has ten or more counts. The chain links TRBV25-1 to TRBJ2-3, with TRBD2 matching 11 bases. The CDR3 is 16 amino acids. CDR1 and CDR2 from the germline V gene are MGHDK and SYGVNS. V lost 3 bases to trimming and J lost 1 base; unmatched junction nucleotides: 3. This chain's CDR3 is CASSDSTSGGTDTQYF. Written as DNA, the CDR3 is TGTGCCAGCAGTGACTCGACTAGCGGGGGCACAGATACGCAGTATTTT.

In its sample, this clonotype was seen many times. The V call is TRBV25-1, the J call TRBJ2-7, with 7 nucleotides matching TRBD2. The CDR3 sequence is 13 residues long. Per germline, CDR1 MGHDK and CDR2 SYGVNS. After removal of 5 bases from V and 7 bases from J, the junction contained 8 bases not matched to a gene. The CDR3 sequence: CASSFSLGGEQYF. The CDR3 DNA is TGTGCCAGCAGTTTTTCACTCGGGGGGGAGCAGTACTTC.

This clonotype was observed many times. The chain is built from TRBV7-3 and TRBJ2-5, with D tentatively TRBD1 or TRBD2 (6 bases each). This CDR3 spans 14 amino acids. Germline V gene data show CDR1 as SGHTA and CDR2 as FQGTGA. Trimming took 3 bases from V and 1 from J, leaving 9 bases between them. The CDR3 DNA reads as TGTGCCAGCAGCTTCGGGGGCGCCCAAGAGACCCAGTACTTC. Translated: CASSFGGAQETQYF.

This clonotype was recorded a few times. The gene calls are TRBV28 and TRBJ2-1, with 11 bases aligning to TRBD2. J lost 4 bases, V lost 5 bases, and 19 bases had no gene match. The CDR3 runs 20 residues. Germline V lookup: CDR1 MDHEN, CDR2 SYDVKM. The CDR3 nucleotides are TGTGCCAGCAGTCAAACCCACGGGACTAGCGGAGAAGCTTTTTACAATGAGCAGTTCTTC. Translation: CASSQTHGTSGEAFYNEQFF.